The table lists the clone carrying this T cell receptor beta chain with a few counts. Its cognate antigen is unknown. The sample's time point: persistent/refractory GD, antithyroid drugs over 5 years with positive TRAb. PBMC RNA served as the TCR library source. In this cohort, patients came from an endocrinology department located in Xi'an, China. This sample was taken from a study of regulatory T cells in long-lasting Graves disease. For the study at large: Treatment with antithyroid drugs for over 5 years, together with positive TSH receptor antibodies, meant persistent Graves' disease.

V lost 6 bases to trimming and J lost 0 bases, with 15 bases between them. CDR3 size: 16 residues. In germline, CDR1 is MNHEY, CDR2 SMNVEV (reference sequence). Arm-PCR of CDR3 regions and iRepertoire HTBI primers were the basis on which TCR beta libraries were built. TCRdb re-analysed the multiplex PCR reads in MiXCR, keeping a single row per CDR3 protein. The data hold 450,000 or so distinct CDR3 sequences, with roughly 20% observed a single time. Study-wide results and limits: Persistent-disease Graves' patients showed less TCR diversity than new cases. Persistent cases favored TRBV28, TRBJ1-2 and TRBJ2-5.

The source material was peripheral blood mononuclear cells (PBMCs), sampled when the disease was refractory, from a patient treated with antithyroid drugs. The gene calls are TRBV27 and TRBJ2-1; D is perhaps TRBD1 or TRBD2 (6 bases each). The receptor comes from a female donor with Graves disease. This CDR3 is CASRDSGPTSYNEQFF. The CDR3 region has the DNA TGTGCCAGCAGGGACAGCGGGCCAACCTCCTACAATGAGCAGTTCTTC.